This TCR beta chain derives from a study of shared clonotypes between healthy human individuals. Each sorted subset replicate got 200 ng genomic DNA, around 29,000 genomes. The assay was immunoSEQ multiplex PCR, and TCRdb's table has in-frame clones only and misses some. The table records roughly 1.4 million clones, roughly 98.5% of them present only once. The V and J ends lost 3 bases and 0 bases respectively, with 9 bases between them. The CDR3 loop spans 15 amino acids. Germline values: CDR1 SEHNR, CDR2 FQNEAQ (reference sequence). This clonotype was sampled from a man under 40 in good health. The chain recombines TRBV7-9 with TRBJ1-3; D gene ambiguous. Sequencing input: naive CD4+ T cells sorted from blood. Subset specified: CD45RA+ positively selected. Written as DNA, the CDR3 is TGTGCCAGCAGCTTGGAGACGACCTCTGGAAACACCATATATTTT. Protein sequence: CASSLETTSGNTIYF.